This T cell receptor beta chain was identified in a study of T cells in Graves' hyperthyroidism and ophthalmopathy. Many counts were recorded for this clonotype. CDR3 length: 14 residues. Germline assignment: CDR1 LGHNA and CDR2 YNFKEQ. Trimming pared 2 bases from V and 4 bases from J, leaving 12 bases between. There were TCR beta CDR3 regions amplified from RNA transcripts. The TCR CDR3 first-round RT-PCR relied on the HTBI primer set. TCRdb used MiXCR to reprocess the multiplex PCR reads, holding one entry per CDR3 protein. The table includes some 270,000 distinct CDR3 sequences, almost 25% detected once. Enrolled ophthalmopathy patients presented with a Clinical Activity Score of at least 3, a NOSPECS grade of at least 4, and disease duration under 3 months. Clinical symptoms, serum thyroxine and TRAb, thyroid ultrasound and orbital computed tomography were used for the diagnoses.

The J gene is TRBJ2-7, the V gene TRBV4-2; D gene uncertain. Material for sequencing was blood. The receptor comes from a woman aged 40 to 50 with Graves' ophthalmopathy. Here the CDR3 reads CASSQTYIGYEQYF. The DNA of the CDR3 is TGTGCCAGCAGCCAAACCTATATTGGGTACGAGCAGTACTTC.